Here is one TCR beta chain with its context. Its antigen is as yet unknown. These data come from a study of OX40 agonist ivuxolimab in advanced cancers. Study results and limitations: Researchers report that CD8+ T cells had, on average, more expanded clones than CD4+.

CDR3 length: 14 residues. Per the germline V gene, CDR1 is SEHNR and CDR2 is FQNEAQ (reference sequence). After removal of 4 bases from V and 7 bases from J, the junction contained 6 bases not matched to a gene. The protocol was immunoSEQ multiplex PCR, while the TCRdb copy is restricted to in-frame clones and leaves out a portion. The table records roughly 55,000 clones, approximately 80% of them present only once. This receptor was identified in an adult with an advanced solid tumor such as melanoma, head and neck, liver or kidney cancer. The rearrangement uses TRBV7-9 and TRBJ1-4, with TRBD1 matching over 7 bases. Source: CD4+ or CD8+ T cells sorted from blood, taken in a trial of the OX40 agonist ivuxolimab. The CDR3 nucleotides are TGTGCCAGCAGCTCAACAGGGGTGGGTGAAAAACTGTTTTTT. Its protein is CASSSTGVGEKLFF.